The clone carrying this TCR beta chain appeared once. The data belong to a study of cytomegalovirus exposure and HLA in healthy donors. 13 Jbeta primers and 60 Vbeta primers were used for the PCR. The data were produced by immunoSEQ multiplex PCR, yet TCRdb's version contains in-frame clones alone and is incomplete. Of about 160,000 clones detected, 75% appear once; the ten largest clones hold 2.5% to 3%. Per germline, CDR1 LNHDA and CDR2 SQIVND (reference sequence). The CDR3 covers 14 residues. The V segment lost 6 bases and the J segment 5 bases; nucleotides outside the gene matches: 6. The sample taken for sequencing was PBMCs. The chain employs TRBV19 and TRBJ2-5; 10 bases are a match to TRBD1. The receptor was isolated from a woman aged 50 to 60 in good health and CMV-seropositive. Here the CDR3 reads CASSPDRGRETQYF. Written as DNA, the CDR3 is TGTGCCAGTAGCCCTGACAGGGGGCGGGAGACCCAGTACTTC.